Below are 6 T cell receptor beta chains sequenced from a single sample in a study of shared clonotypes between healthy human individuals. TCRdb's table, derived via immunoSEQ multiplex PCR, lists solely in-frame clones and lacks some. This table holds around 2,000,000 clones, roughly 94% found once. Sequences were obtained from naive CD4+ T cells sorted from blood. Subset of the sample: CD45RA+ positively selected. These receptors originate from a man between 18 and 35 years old in good health.

In its sample, this clone was seen a few times. J is TRBJ1-2 and V is TRBV2; a weak D match, TRBD1 (6 bases). V lost 3 bases and J lost 6, with 11 bases in between. Germline V gives CDR1 SNHLY, CDR2 FYNNEI. The CDR3 has 13 amino acids. CDR3 in DNA: TGTGCCAGCAGTGACAGACAGGTTGATGGCTACACCTTC. This translates into CASSDRQVDGYTF.

The genes are TRBV10-3 and TRBJ2-3, with TRBD2 identical over 8 bases. The CDR3 totals 18 residues. The germline CDR1 and CDR2 sequences are ENHRY and SYGVKD. The J segment lost 8 bases and the V segment lost 1 base, leaving 17 bases of the junction unmatched. The CDR3 sequence is CAISEWGVAGGAIGTQYF. The CDR3 nucleotides read TGTGCCATCAGTGAGTGGGGTGTTGCGGGGGGAGCTATAGGTACGCAGTATTTT.

The chain links TRBV7-9 to TRBJ1-3; maybe TRBD1 (6 bases). Germline V CDR1 and CDR2: SEHNR, FQNEAQ (reference sequence). CDR3 length equals 15 residues. The germline V and J ends were trimmed by 4 bases and 4 bases, with 14 bases remaining between them. DNA of the CDR3: TGTGCCAGCAGCTATTACAGGGACTACGGAAACACCATATATTTT. It is translated as CASSYYRDYGNTIYF.

This clone was counted once. This chain joins TRBV7-2 and TRBJ2-7; D may be TRBD2 (5 bases). CDR1 SGHTA and CDR2 FQGNSA come from the germline V gene. Deletions cut 4 bases from V and 0 bases from J, with 13 bases between. The CDR3 loop spans 15 amino acids. CDR3 protein: CASSSPDRDSYEQYF. DNA of the CDR3: TGTGCCAGCAGCTCTCCCGACCGGGACTCCTACGAGCAGTACTTC.

The chain is built from TRBV28 and TRBJ2-3; maybe TRBD2 (6 bases). CDR3 length equals 15 residues. V was cut by 3 bases and J by 5 bases, with 15 bases left in between. The V gene's germline CDR1 is MDHEN and CDR2 SYDVKM. CDR3 residues: CASSLGGVGGDTQYF. The CDR3 nucleotides read TGTGCCAGCAGTTTGGGCGGGGTAGGAGGAGATACGCAGTATTTT.

This rearrangement joins TRBV5-1 to TRBJ2-2, with D uncertain. Deletions cut 1 base from V and 3 bases from J, with 10 bases between. The CDR3 extends over 15 amino acids. The V gene's germline CDR1 is SGHRS and CDR2 YFSETQ. The CDR3 DNA reads TGCGCCAGCAGCTTGTTTTCTTCGTACACCGGGGAGCTGTTTTTT. Amino acids: CASSLFSSYTGELFF.